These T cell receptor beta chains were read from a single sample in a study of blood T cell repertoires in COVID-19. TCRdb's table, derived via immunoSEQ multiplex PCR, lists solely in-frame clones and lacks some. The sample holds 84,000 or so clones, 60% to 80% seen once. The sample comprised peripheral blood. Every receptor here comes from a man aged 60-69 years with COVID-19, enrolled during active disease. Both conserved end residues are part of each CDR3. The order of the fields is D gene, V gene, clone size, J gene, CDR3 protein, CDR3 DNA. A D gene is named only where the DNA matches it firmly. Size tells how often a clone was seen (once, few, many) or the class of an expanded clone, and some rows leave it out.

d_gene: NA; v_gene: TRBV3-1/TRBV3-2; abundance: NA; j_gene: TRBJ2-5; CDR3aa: CASSQDRSGSYQETQYF; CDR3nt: TGTGCCAGCAGCCAAGATCGGAGCGGCTCGTACCAAGAGACCCAGTACTTC
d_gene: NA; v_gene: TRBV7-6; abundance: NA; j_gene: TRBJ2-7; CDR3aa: CASSLGAESSYEQYF; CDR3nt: TGTGCCAGCAGCTTAGGAGCGGAGAGCTCCTACGAGCAGTACTTC
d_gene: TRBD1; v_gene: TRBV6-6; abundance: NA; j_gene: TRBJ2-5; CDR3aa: CASIRWTGTQETQYF; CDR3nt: TGTGCCAGCATTCGCTGGACAGGGACGCAAGAGACCCAGTACTTC
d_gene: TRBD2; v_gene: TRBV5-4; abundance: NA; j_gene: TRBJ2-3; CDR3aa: CASSAPGGGIRTDTQYF; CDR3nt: TGTGCCAGCAGCGCGCCGGGCGGGGGTATTCGCACAGATACGCAGTATTTT
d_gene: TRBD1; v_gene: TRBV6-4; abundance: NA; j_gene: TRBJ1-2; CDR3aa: CARRQGGYF; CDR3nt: TGTGCCAGAAGACAGGGAGGTTACTTC
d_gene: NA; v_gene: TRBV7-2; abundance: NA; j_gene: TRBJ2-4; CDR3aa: CASSPSTVIQYF; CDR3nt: TGTGCCAGCAGCCCCTCGACAGTTATTCAGTACTTC
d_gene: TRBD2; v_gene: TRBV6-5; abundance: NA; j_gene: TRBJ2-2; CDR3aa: CASTFGGLITGELFF; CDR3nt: TGTGCCAGCACTTTTGGGGGACTAATCACCGGGGAGCTGTTTTTT
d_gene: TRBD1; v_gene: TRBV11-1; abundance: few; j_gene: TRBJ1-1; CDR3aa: CASSPDRVGTEAFF; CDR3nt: TGTGCCAGCAGCCCGGACAGGGTGGGGACTGAAGCTTTCTTT
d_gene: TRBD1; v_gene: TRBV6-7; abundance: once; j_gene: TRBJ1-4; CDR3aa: CASARDRFF; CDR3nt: TGTGCCAGCGCCCGGGACAGGTTTTTT
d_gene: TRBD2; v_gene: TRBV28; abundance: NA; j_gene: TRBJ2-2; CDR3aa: CASSPSGRASGGELFF; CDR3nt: TGTGCCAGCAGTCCTAGCGGGAGGGCCTCGGGCGGGGAGCTGTTTTTT
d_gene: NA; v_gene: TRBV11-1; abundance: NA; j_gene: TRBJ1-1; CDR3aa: CASSPLGRRGTEAFF; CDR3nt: TGTGCCAGCAGCCCTCTGGGCCGGAGGGGCACTGAAGCTTTCTTT
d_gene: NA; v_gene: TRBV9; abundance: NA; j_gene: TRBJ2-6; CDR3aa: CASSVTRGSGANVLTF; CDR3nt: TGTGCCAGCAGCGTGACAAGGGGGAGTGGGGCCAACGTCCTGACTTTC
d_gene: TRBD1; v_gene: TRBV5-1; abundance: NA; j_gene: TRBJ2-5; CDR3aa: CASSLAGQGETQYF; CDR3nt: TGCGCCAGCAGCTTGGCAGGACAGGGGGAGACCCAGTACTTC
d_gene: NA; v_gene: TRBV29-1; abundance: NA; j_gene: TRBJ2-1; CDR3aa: CSVGRQGNEQFF; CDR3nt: TGCAGCGTTGGGCGGCAGGGGAATGAGCAGTTCTTC
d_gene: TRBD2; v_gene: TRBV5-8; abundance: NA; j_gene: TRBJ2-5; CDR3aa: CASSSQTSGRGKETQYF; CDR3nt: TGTGCCAGCAGCTCTCAGACTAGCGGGAGAGGGAAAGAGACCCAGTACTTC
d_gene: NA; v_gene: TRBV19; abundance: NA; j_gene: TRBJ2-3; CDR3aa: CASSLNTDTQYF; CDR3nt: TGTGCCAGTAGTCTAAATACAGATACGCAGTATTTT
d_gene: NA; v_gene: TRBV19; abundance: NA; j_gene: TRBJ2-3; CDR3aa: CASNPLAGGPTDTQYF; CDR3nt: TGTGCCAGTAACCCCCTCGCGGGTGGTCCCACAGATACGCAGTATTTT
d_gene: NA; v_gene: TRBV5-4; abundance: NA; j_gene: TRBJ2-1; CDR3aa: CASSPLLGDNEQFF; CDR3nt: TGTGCCAGCAGCCCGTTGCTGGGAGATAATGAGCAGTTCTTC
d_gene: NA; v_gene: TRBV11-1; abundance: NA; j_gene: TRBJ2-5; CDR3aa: CASSLGLMETQYF; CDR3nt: TGTGCCAGCAGCTTAGGACTGATGGAGACCCAGTACTTC
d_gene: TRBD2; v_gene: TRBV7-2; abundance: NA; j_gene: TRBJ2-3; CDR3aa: CASSLGRGGTDTQYF; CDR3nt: TGTGCCAGCAGCTTAGGACGGGGGGGGACAGATACGCAGTATTTT
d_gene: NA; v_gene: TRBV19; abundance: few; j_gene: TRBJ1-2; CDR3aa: CASSQGYYGYTF; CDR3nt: TGTGCCAGTAGTCAGGGATACTATGGCTACACCTTC
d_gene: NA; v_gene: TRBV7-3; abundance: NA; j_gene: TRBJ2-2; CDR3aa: CASSLNRVTGELFF; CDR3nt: TGTGCCAGCAGCCTAAACAGGGTAACCGGGGAGCTGTTTTTT
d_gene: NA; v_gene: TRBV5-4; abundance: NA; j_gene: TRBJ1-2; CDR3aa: CASSTGPEGYGYTF; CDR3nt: TGTGCCAGCAGCACGGGGCCGGAGGGCTATGGCTACACCTTC
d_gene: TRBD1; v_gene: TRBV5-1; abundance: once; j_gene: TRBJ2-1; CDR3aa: CASSLRGQGTYNEQFF; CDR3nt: TGCGCCAGCAGCTTAAGGGGACAGGGCACGTACAATGAGCAGTTCTTC
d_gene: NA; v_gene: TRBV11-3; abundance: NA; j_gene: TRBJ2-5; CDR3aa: CASSFRGKDETQYF; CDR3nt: TGTGCCAGCAGCTTCAGAGGGAAGGACGAGACCCAGTACTTC
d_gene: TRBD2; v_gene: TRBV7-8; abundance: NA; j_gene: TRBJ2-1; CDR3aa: CASSPWTSGRKDEQFF; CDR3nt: TGTGCCAGCAGCCCATGGACTAGCGGGAGAAAAGATGAGCAGTTCTTC
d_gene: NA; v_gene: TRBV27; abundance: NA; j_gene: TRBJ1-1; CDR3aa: CASSPHGASDDSYTEAFF; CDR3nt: TGTGCCAGCAGTCCCCATGGGGCGAGTGATGATTCTTACACTGAAGCTTTCTTT
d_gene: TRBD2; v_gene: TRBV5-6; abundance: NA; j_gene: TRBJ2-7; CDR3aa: CASSYRSGVTYEQYF; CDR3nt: TGTGCCAGCAGCTACCGGAGCGGGGTGACCTACGAGCAGTACTTC
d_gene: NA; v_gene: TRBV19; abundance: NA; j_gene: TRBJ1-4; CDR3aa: CASRRGTTNEKLFF; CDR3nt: TGTGCCAGTAGACGAGGGACAACTAATGAAAAACTGTTTTTT
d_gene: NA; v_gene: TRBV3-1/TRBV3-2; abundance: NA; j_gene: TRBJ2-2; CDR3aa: CASSSGVGAGELFF; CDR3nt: TGTGCCAGCAGCTCCGGGGTTGGGGCCGGGGAGCTGTTTTTT
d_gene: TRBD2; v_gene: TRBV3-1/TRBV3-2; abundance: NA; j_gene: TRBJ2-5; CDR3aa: CASWGLAEQETQYF; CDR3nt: TGTGCCAGCTGGGGACTAGCGGAGCAAGAGACCCAGTACTTC
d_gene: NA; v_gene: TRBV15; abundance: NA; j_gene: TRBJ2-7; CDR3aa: CATSRDQAEQYF; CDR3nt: TGTGCCACCAGCAGAGATCAAGCCGAGCAGTACTTC
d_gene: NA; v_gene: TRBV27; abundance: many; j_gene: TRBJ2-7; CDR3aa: CASQYRNEQYF; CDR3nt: TGTGCCAGCCAATACAGAAACGAGCAGTACTTC
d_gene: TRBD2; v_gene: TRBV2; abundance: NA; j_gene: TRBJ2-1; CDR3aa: CASVGLASGRGEQFF; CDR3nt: TGTGCCAGCGTTGGACTAGCTTCCGGGAGGGGTGAGCAGTTCTTC
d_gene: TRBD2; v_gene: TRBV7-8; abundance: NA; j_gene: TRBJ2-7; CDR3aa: CASSRSGVGEQYF; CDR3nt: TGTGCCAGCAGCAGAAGCGGGGTAGGAGAGCAGTACTTC
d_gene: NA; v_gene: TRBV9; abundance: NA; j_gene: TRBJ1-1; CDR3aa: CASSVGQLNTEAFF; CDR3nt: TGTGCCAGCAGCGTAGGACAACTGAACACTGAAGCTTTCTTT
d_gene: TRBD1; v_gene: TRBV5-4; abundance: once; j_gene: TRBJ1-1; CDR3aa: CASSFSTGDGTEAFF; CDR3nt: TGTGCCAGCAGCTTCTCGACAGGGGATGGCACTGAAGCTTTCTTT
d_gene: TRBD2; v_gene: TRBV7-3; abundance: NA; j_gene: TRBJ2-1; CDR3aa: CASSPLTGGSNEQFF; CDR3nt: TGTGCCAGCAGCCCCCTTACGGGGGGGTCCAATGAGCAGTTCTTC
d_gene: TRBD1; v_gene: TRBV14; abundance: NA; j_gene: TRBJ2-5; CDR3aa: CASSPWDRRGQETQYF; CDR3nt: TGTGCCAGCAGCCCTTGGGACAGGCGAGGGCAAGAGACCCAGTACTTC
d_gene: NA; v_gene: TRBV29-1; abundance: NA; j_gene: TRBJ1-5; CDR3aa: CSVQAGESGNQPQHF; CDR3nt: TGCAGCGTCCAAGCGGGGGAAAGCGGCAATCAGCCCCAGCATTTT
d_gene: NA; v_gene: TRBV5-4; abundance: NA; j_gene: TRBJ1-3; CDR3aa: CASSIDLSGSGNTIYF; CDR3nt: TGTGCCAGCAGCATCGACCTTTCGGGATCTGGAAACACCATATATTTT
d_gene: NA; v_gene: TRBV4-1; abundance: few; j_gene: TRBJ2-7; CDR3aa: CASSQGQAPYEQYF; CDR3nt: TGCGCCAGCAGCCAAGGACAGGCCCCTTACGAGCAGTACTTC
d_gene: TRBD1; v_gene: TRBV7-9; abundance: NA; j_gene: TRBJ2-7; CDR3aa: CASSPAGQAYEQYF; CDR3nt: TGTGCCAGCAGCCCAGCCGGACAGGCCTACGAGCAGTACTTC
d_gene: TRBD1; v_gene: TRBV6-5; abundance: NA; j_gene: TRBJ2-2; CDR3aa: CASRPGQGGSGELFF; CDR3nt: TGTGCCAGCAGGCCGGGACAGGGGGGTTCCGGGGAGCTGTTTTTT
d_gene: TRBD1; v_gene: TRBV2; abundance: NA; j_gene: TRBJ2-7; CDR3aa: CASSTGVFYEQYF; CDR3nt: TGTGCCAGCAGCACAGGGGTTTTCTACGAGCAGTACTTC
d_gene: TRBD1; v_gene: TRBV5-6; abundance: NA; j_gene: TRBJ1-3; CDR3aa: CASSFGQVQWLDTIYF; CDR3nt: TGTGCCAGCAGCTTCGGACAGGTTCAATGGTTGGACACCATATATTTT
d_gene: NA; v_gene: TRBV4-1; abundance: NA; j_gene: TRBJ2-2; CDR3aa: CASSQGSLGNTGELFF; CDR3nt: TGCGCCAGCAGCCAAGGGTCCCTCGGGAACACCGGGGAGCTGTTTTTT
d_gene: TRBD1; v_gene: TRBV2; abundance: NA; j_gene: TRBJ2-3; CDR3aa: CASSAGQSTDTQYF; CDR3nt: TGTGCCAGCAGTGCGGGACAGAGCACAGATACGCAGTATTTT
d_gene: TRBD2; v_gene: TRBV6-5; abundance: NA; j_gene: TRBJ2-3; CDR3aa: CASSSGLAAFADTQYF; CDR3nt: TGTGCCAGCAGTTCGGGACTAGCGGCGTTTGCAGATACGCAGTATTTT
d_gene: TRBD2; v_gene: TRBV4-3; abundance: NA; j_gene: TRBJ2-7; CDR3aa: CASSYAAGGSLYEQYF; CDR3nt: TGCGCCAGCAGTTACGCTGCGGGAGGTTCGCTTTACGAGCAGTACTTC
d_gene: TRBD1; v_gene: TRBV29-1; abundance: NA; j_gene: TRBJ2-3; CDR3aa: CSGNGQGDTDTQYF; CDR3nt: TGCAGCGGCAACGGACAGGGAGACACAGATACGCAGTATTTT
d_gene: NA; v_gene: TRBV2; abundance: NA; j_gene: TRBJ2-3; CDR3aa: CASIPGGSRGADTQYF; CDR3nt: TGTGCCAGCATTCCAGGTGGCTCCCGGGGGGCGGATACGCAGTATTTT
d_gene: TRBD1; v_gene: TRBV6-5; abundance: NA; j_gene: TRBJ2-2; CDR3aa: CASTGGPGELFF; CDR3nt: TGTGCCAGTACAGGGGGTCCCGGGGAGCTGTTTTTT